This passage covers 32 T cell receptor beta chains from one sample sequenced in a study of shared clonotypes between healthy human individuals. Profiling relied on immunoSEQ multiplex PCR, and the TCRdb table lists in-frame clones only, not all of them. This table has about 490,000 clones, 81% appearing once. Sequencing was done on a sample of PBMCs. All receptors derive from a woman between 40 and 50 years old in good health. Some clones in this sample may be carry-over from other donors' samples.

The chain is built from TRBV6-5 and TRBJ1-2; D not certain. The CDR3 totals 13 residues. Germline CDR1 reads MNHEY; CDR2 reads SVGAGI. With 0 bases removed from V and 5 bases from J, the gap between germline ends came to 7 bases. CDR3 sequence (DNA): TGTGCCAGCAGTTACTCTAGGGCGTATGGCTACACCTTC. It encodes CASSYSRAYGYTF.

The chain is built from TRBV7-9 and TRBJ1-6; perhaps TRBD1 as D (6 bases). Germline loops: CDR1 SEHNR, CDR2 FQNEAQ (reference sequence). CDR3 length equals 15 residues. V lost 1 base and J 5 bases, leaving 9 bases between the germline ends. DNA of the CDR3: TGTGCCAGCAGCTTAGTGGACAGTCATAATTCACCCCTCCACTTT. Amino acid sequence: CASSLVDSHNSPLHF.

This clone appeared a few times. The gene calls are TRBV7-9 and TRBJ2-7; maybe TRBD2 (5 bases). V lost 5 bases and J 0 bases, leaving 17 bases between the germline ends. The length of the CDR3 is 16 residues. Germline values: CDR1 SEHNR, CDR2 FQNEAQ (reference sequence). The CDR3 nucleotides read TGTGCCAGCAGCCCCGATGAGGGTGGCAGCTCCTACGAGCAGTACTTC. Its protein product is CASSPDEGGSSYEQYF.

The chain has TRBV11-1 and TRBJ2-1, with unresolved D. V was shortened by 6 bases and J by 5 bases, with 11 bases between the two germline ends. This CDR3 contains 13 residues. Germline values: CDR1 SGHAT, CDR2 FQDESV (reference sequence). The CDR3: CASSLERDNEQFF. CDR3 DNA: TGTGCCAGCAGTCTTGAACGGGACAATGAGCAGTTCTTC.

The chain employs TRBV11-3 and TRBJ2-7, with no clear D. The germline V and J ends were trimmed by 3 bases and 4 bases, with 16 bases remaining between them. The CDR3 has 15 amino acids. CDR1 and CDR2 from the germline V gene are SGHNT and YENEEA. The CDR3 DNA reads TGTGCCAGCAGCTTTGGCGCTGAATCATCGTACGAGCAGTACTTC. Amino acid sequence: CASSFGAESSYEQYF.

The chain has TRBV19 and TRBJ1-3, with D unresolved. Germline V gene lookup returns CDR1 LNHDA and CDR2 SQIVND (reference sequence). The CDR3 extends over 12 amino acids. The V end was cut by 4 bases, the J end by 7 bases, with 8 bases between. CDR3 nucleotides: TGTGCCAGTAGTACCCCCGCGAACACCATATATTTT. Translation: CASSTPANTIYF.

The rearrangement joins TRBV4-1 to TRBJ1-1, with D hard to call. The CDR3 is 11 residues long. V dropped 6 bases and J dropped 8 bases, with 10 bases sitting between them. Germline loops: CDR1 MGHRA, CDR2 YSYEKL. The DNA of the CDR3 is TGCGCCAGCAGGGAAAGAGAAGAAGCTTTCTTT. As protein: CASREREEAFF.

CDR3 coding DNA: TGTGCCAGCAGTCCCATCCTGAGGACCCAGTACTTC. Translation gives CASSPILRTQYF. V usage is TRBV27 and J usage is TRBJ2-5; D gene ambiguous. Trimming pared 5 bases from V and 7 bases from J, leaving 11 bases between. The germline V gene has CDR1 MNHEY and CDR2 SMNVEV (reference sequence). The CDR3 spans 12 residues.

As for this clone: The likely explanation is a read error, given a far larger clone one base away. Here the CDR3 reads CASSVAWNAGQFF. Here the CDR3 DNA reads TGTGCCAGCAGCGTTGCATGGAACGCTGGGCAGTTCTTC. The gene calls are TRBV5-6 and TRBJ2-1; D is undetermined. V was clipped by 4 bases and J by 12 bases, with 17 bases between them. The germline V gene has CDR1 SGHDT and CDR2 YYEEEE. This CDR3 is 13 amino acids long.

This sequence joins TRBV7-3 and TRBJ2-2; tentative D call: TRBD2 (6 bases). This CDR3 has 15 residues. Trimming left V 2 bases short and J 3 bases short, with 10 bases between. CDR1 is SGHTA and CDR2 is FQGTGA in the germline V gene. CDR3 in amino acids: CASSLAGRDTGELFF. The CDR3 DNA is TGTGCCAGCAGCTTAGCGGGGCGAGACACCGGGGAGCTGTTTTTT.

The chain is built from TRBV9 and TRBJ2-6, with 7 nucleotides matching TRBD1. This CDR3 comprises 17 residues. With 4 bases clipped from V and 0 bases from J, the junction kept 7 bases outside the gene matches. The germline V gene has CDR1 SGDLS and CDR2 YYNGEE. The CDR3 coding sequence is TGTGCCAGCAGCATCGGACAGGTGAACTCTGGGGCCAACGTCCTGACTTTC. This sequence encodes CASSIGQVNSGANVLTF. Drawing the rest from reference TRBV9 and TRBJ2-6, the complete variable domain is DSGVTQTPKHLITATGQRVTLRCSPRSGDLSVYWYQQSLDQGLQFLIQYYNGEERAKGNILERFSAQQFPDLHSELNLSSLELGDSALYFCASSIGQVNSGANVLTFGAGSRLTVL.

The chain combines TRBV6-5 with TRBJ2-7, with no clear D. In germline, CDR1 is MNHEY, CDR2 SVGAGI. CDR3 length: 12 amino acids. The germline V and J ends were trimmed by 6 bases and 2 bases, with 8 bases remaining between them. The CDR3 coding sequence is TGTGCCAGCAGGAACAGCGCCTACGAGCAGTACTTC. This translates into CASRNSAYEQYF.

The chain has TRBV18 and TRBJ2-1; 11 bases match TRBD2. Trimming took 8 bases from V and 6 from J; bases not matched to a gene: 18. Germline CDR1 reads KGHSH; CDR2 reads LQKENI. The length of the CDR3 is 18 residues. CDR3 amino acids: CASGLRGLAGGGSNEQFF. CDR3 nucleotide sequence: TGTGCCAGCGGACTAAGGGGTCTAGCGGGAGGAGGGAGCAATGAGCAGTTCTTC. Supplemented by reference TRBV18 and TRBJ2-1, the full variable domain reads NAGVMQNPRHLVRRRGQEARLRCSPMKGHSHVYWYRQLPEEGLKFMVYLQKENIIDESGMPKERFSAEFPKEGPSILRIQQVVRGDSAAYFCASGLRGLAGGGSNEQFFGPGTRLTVL.

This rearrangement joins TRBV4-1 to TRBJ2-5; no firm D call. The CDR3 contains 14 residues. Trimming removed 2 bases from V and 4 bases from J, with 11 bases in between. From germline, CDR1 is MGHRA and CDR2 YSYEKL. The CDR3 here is CASSQWAQLETQYF. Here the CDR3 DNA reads TGCGCCAGCAGCCAATGGGCCCAGCTAGAGACCCAGTACTTC.

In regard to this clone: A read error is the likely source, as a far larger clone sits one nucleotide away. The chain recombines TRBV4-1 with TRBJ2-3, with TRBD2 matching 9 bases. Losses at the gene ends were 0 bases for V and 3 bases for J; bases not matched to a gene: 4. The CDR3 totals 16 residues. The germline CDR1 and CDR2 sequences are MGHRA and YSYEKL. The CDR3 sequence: CASSQDASGITDTQYF. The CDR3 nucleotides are TGCGCCAGCAGCCAAGATGCTAGCGGGATAACAGATACGCAGTATTTT.

The CDR3 here is CASSSGPEAFF. DNA for the CDR3: TGTGCCAGTAGTAGTGGCCCTGAAGCTTTCTTT. The V gene is TRBV19, the J gene TRBJ1-1; D call uncertain. Germline V lookup: CDR1 LNHDA, CDR2 SQIVND (reference sequence). This CDR3 contains 11 residues. The V end lost 4 bases, the J end lost 6 bases, and 6 bases lay between the germline ends. The full variable domain, in which reference TRBV19 and TRBJ1-1 provide the parts outside the CDR3, is DGGITQSPKYLFRKEGQNVTLSCEQNLNHDAMYWYRQDPGQGLRLIYYSQIVNDFQKGDIAEGYSVSREKKESFPLTVTSAQKNPTAFYLCASSSGPEAFFGQGTRLTVV.

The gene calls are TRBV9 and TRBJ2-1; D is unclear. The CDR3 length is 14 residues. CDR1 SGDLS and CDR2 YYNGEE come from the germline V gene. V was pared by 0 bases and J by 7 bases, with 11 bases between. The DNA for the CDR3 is TGTGCCAGCAGCGTAGTTGGGAACGTAAATGAGCAGTTCTTC. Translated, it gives CASSVVGNVNEQFF.

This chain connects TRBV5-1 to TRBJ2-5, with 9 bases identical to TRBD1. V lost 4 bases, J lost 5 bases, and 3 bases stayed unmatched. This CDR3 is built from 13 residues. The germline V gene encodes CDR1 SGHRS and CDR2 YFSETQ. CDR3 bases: TGCGCCAGCAGCATAGGGACAGGGGAGACCCAGTACTTC. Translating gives CASSIGTGETQYF.

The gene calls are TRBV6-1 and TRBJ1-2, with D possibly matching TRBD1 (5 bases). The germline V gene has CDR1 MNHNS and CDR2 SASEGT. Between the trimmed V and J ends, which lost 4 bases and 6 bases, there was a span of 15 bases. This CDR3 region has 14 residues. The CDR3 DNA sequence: TGTGCCAGCAGTGGTTGGGGTTGGGGGGATGGCTACACCTTC. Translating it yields CASSGWGWGDGYTF.

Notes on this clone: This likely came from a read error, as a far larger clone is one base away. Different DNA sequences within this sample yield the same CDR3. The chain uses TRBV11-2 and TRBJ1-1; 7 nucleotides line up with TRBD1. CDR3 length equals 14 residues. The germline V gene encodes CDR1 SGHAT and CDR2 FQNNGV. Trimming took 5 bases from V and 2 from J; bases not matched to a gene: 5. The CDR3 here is CASSAGTANTEAFF. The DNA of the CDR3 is TGTGCCAGCAGCGCTGGGACAGCTAACACTGAAGCTTTCTTT.

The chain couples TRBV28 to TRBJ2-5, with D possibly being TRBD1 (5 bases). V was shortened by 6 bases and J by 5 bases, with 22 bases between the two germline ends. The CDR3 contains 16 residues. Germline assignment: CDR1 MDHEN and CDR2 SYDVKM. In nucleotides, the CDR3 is TGTGCCAGCAGAGGACCACAAAGGGGTGGATGGGAGACCCAGTACTTC. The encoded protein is CASRGPQRGGWETQYF.

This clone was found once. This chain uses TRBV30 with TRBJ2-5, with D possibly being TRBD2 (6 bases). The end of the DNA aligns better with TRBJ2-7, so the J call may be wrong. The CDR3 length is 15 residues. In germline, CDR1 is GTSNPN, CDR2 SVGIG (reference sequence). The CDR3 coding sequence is TGTGCCTGGAGTGTAATGGCTAGCGAGACCTACGAGCAGTACTTC. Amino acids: CAWSVMASETYEQYF.

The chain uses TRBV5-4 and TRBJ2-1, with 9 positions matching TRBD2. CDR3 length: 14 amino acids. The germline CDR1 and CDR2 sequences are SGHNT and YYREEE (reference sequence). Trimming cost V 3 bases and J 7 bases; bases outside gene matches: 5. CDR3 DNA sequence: TGTGCCAGCAGCTCGGGGACTAGCCGTAATGAGCAGTTCTTC. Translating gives CASSSGTSRNEQFF.

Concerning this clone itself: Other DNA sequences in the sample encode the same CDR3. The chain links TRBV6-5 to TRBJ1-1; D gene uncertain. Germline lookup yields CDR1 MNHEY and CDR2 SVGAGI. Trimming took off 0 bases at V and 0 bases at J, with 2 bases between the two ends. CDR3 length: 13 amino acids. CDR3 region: CASSYSLNTEAFF. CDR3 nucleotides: TGTGCCAGCAGTTACTCCTTGAACACTGAAGCTTTCTTT.

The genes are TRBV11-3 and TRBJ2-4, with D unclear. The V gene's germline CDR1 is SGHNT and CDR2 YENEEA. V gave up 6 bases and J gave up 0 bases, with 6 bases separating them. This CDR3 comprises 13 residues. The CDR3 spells CASRGLAKNIQYF. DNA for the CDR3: TGTGCCAGCAGAGGTTTAGCCAAAAACATTCAGTACTTC. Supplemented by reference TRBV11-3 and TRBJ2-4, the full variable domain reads EAGVVQSPRYKIIEKKQPVAFWCNPISGHNTLYWYLQNLGQGPELLIRYENEEAVDDSQLPKDRFSAERLKGVDSTLKIQPAELGDSAVYLCASRGLAKNIQYFGAGTRLSVL.

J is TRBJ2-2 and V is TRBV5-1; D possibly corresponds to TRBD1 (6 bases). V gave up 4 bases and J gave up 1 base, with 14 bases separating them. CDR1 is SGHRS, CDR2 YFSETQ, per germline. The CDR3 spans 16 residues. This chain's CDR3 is CASSRDTTGNTGELFF. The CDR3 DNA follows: TGCGCCAGCAGCCGGGACACAACTGGGAACACCGGGGAGCTGTTTTTT.

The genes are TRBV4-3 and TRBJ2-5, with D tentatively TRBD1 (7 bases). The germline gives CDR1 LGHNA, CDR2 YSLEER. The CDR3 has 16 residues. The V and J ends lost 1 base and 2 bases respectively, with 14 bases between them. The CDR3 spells CASSQVEAGGQETQYF. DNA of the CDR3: TGCGCCAGCAGCCAAGTGGAGGCAGGGGGGCAAGAGACCCAGTACTTC.

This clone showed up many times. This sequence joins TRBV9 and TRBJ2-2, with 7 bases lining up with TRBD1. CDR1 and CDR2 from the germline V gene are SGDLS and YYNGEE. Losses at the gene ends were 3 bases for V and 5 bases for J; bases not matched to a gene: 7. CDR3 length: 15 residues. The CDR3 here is CASSETPGQTGELFF. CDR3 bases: TGTGCCAGCAGCGAAACACCGGGACAGACCGGGGAGCTGTTTTTT. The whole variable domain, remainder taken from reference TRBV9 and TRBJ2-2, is DSGVTQTPKHLITATGQRVTLRCSPRSGDLSVYWYQQSLDQGLQFLIQYYNGEERAKGNILERFSAQQFPDLHSELNLSSLELGDSALYFCASSETPGQTGELFFGEGSRLTVL.

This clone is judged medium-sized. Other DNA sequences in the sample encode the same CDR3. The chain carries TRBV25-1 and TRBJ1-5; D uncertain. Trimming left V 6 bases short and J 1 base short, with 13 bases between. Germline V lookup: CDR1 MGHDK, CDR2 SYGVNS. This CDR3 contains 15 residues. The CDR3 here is CASSPSVGSNQPQHF. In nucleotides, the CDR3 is TGTGCCAGCAGCCCATCCGTGGGGAGCAATCAGCCCCAGCATTTT.

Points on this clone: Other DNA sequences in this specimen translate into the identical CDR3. CDR3 sequence: CSVAGDRGNGYTF. CDR3 DNA: TGCAGCGTTGCCGGAGACAGGGGAAATGGCTACACCTTC. The V and J genes are TRBV29-1 and TRBJ1-2; TRBD1 agrees at 8 bases. In germline, CDR1 is SQVTM, CDR2 ANQGSEA. The CDR3 is 13 residues long. After removal of 4 bases from V and 6 bases from J, the junction contained 7 bases not matched to a gene.

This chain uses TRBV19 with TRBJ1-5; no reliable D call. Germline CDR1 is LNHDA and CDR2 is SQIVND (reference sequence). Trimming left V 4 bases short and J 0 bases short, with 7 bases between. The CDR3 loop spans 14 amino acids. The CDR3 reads CASSRKYSNQPQHF. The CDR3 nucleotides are TGTGCCAGTAGTAGGAAATATAGCAATCAGCCCCAGCATTTT.

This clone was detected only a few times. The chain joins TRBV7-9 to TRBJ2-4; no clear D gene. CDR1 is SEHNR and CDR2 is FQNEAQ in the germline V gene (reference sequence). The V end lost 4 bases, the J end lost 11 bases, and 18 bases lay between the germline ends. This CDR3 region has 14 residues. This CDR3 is CASSSRAGDSVQYF. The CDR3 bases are TGTGCCAGCAGCTCAAGGGCCGGTGACTCGGTTCAGTACTTC.